The T cell receptor beta chain described here comes from a study of blood T cell repertoires in COVID-19. This table comes from immunoSEQ multiplex PCR, and its TCRdb copy is limited to in-frame clones, with some not included. The sample gives a few hundred thousand clones, 75% to 85% of which show up once; about 5.1% is in the top ten. The CDR3 is 13 residues long. Germline V lookup: CDR1 LNHDA, CDR2 SQIVND (reference sequence). Trimming pared 5 bases from V and 8 bases from J, leaving 15 bases between. Sequencing used peripheral blood. This clonotype was sampled from a man aged 45-65 years with active or convalescent COVID-19. V usage is TRBV19 and J usage is TRBJ1-2, with D perhaps TRBD1 (6 bases). The CDR3 DNA sequence: TGTGCCAGTAGTCTGGGGGGGCGTCGGGGCTACACCTTC. Amino acid sequence: CASSLGGRRGYTF.